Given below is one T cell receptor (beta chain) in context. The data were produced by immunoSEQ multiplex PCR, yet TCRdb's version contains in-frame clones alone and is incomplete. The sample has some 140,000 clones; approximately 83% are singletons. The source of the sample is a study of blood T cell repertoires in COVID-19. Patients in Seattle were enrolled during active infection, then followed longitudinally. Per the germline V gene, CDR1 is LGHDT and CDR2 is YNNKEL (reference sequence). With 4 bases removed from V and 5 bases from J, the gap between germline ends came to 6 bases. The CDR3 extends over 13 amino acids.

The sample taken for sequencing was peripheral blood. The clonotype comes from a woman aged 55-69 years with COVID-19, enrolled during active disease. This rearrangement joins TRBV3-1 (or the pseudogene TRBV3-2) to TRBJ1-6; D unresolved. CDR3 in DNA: TGTGCCAGCAGCCCGACTCATAATTCACCCCTCCACTTT. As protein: CASSPTHNSPLHF.